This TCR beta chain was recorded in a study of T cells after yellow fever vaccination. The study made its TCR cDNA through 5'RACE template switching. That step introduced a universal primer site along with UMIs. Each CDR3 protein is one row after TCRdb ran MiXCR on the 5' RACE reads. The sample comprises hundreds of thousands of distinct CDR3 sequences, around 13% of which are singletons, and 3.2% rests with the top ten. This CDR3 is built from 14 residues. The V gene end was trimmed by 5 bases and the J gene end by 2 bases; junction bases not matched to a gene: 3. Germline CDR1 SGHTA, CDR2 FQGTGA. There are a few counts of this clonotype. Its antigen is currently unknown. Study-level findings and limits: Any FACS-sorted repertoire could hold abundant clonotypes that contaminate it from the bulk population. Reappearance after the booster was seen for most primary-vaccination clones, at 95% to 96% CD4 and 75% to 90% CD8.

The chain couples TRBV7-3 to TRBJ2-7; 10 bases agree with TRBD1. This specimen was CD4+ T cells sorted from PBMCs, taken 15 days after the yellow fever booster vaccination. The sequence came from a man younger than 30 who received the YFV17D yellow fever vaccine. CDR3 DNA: TGTGCCAGCAGCATCGGGACAGGGGCCTACGAGCAGTACTTC. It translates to CASSIGTGAYEQYF.